The 11 T cell receptor beta chains given below trace back to one sample, sequenced in a study of CD8 T cells in ankylosing spondylitis. TCRdb analysed the 5' RACE reads with MiXCR anew, one entry per CDR3 protein. The sample has around 130,000 distinct CDR3 sequences, roughly 13% seen once. The sample consisted of blood, either unsorted or a sorted T cell fraction (not recorded which). Source of these receptors: a female donor with ankylosing spondylitis or in good health (not recorded which).

This clonotype was recorded a few times. Written as DNA, the CDR3 is TGTGCCAGCTCACCACTGCAGGGGAGGTCCATATTAGGCTACACCTTC. It codes for CASSPLQGRSILGYTF. The rearrangement links TRBV18 to TRBJ1-2, with D maybe TRBD1 (6 bases). In germline, CDR1 is KGHSH, CDR2 LQKENI. The length of the CDR3 is 16 residues. The V and J ends lost 1 base and 8 bases respectively, with 20 bases between them. The whole variable domain, remainder taken from reference TRBV18 and TRBJ1-2, is NAGVMQNPRHLVRRRGQEARLRCSPMKGHSHVYWYRQLPEEGLKFMVYLQKENIIDESGMPKERFSAEFPKEGPSILRIQQVVRGDSAAYFCASSPLQGRSILGYTFGSGTRLTVV.

As for this clonotype: A much larger clone lies a single base off, so this may be a read error. V is TRBV12-3 or TRBV12-4 and J is TRBJ2-6, with TRBD1 as a possible D gene (5 bases). The CDR3 has 15 amino acids. The CDR3 protein is CDSSLDTSGANVLTF. CDR3 in DNA: TGTGACAGCAGTTTGGACACCTCTGGGGCCAACGTCCTGACTTTC.

Only a few counts were recorded for this clonotype. This chain links TRBV6-6 with TRBJ2-1, with no clear D. Germline V gives CDR1 MNHNY, CDR2 SVGAGI (reference sequence). CDR3 size: 11 residues. The germline V and J ends were trimmed by 7 bases and 4 bases, with 5 bases remaining between them. The DNA for the CDR3 is TGTGCCAGCACAGTTTACAATGAGCAGTTCTTC. It yields the protein CASTVYNEQFF.

There are many counts of this clonotype. The chain employs TRBV2 and TRBJ1-1, with TRBD1 matching over 7 bases. This CDR3 contains 14 residues. Trimming cost V 6 bases and J 0 bases; bases outside gene matches: 4. CDR1 is SNHLY and CDR2 is FYNNEI in the germline V gene. In nucleotides, the CDR3 is TGTGCCAGCAGAGGGGACAGCTTGAACACTGAAGCTTTCTTT. Its translation is CASRGDSLNTEAFF.

This clonotype showed up many times. The CDR3 is CASSLKINTEAFF. Written as DNA, the CDR3 is TGTGCCAGCAGTTTGAAGATTAACACTGAAGCTTTCTTT. This chain connects TRBV12-3 or TRBV12-4 to TRBJ1-1; no reliable D call. This CDR3 has 13 residues. Trimming pared 3 bases from V and 2 bases from J, leaving 7 bases between.

In its sample, this clonotype was seen a few times. The rearrangement uses TRBV19 and TRBJ2-1, with 7 bases identical to TRBD1. The V and J ends lost 5 bases and 4 bases, in that order; junction bases with no gene match: 8. The CDR3 covers 15 residues. Germline assignment: CDR1 LNHDA and CDR2 SQIVND (reference sequence). The CDR3 is CASSLTGDNYNEQFF. The CDR3 DNA reads TGTGCCAGTAGTCTTACAGGGGACAATTACAATGAGCAGTTCTTC.

The chain recombines TRBV12-3 or TRBV12-4 with TRBJ1-5; 8 bases map to TRBD1. The CDR3 loop spans 15 amino acids. V lost 4 bases to trimming and J lost 7 bases; unmatched junction nucleotides: 9. Here the CDR3 reads CASSSSDRAVQPQHF. Here the CDR3 DNA reads TGTGCCAGCAGTTCCTCGGACAGGGCTGTACAGCCCCAGCATTTT.

The genes are TRBV7-9 and TRBJ2-2; possible D gene TRBD2, 6 bases. Trimming left V 0 bases short and J 4 bases short, with 9 bases between. Germline V gene lookup returns CDR1 SEHNR and CDR2 FQNEAQ (reference sequence). CDR3 length: 15 amino acids. The CDR3 loop reads CASSLAEGLTGELFF. DNA for the CDR3: TGTGCCAGCAGCTTAGCGGAGGGGCTCACCGGGGAGCTGTTTTTT.

Details on this clonotype: Just one base apart from a much larger clone, this may be a read error. This chain joins TRBV18 and TRBJ1-1; D remains ambiguous. The CDR3 totals 13 residues. CDR1 is KGHSH, CDR2 LQKENI, per germline. The CDR3 nucleotides read TGTACCAGCTCACCAGATACGGGGACTGAAGCTTTCTTT. It codes for CTSSPDTGTEAFF.

The chain links TRBV18 to TRBJ2-2; TRBD2 matches 13 bases. The CDR3 is made up of 15 amino acids. V lost 6 bases and J lost 4; bases outside the gene matches: 2. The V gene's germline CDR1 is KGHSH and CDR2 LQKENI. The chain's CDR3 is CASSGLAGVTGELFF. For the CDR3, the DNA is TGTGCCAGCTCCGGACTAGCGGGAGTCACCGGGGAGCTGTTTTTT.

This clonotype occurred a few times. A read error may explain this, as a much larger clone is one base away. The chain joins TRBV28 to TRBJ2-7; 9 positions match TRBD1. In germline, CDR1 is MDHEN, CDR2 SYDVKM. This CDR3 is 14 amino acids long. CDR3 amino acids: CASSPPGQGPEQCF. The CDR3 DNA sequence: TGTGCCAGCAGTCCTCCGGGACAGGGACCCGAGCAGTGCTTC.